This entry describes one T cell receptor (beta chain). The data were obtained in a study of blood T cell repertoires in COVID-19. Background on the study: Material from acute and convalescent COVID-19 was sourced from the United States, Italy and Spain. T cells, B-cell-depleted T cells, or PBMCs supplied cDNA or gDNA.

Generated by immunoSEQ multiplex PCR, the TCRdb table keeps only in-frame clones and is missing some. The table shows 150,000 or so clones, with less than 90% occurring only once. The germline V and J ends were trimmed by 3 bases and 5 bases, with 19 bases remaining between them. The germline V gene encodes CDR1 MNHNS and CDR2 SASEGT. This CDR3 is 16 amino acids long. Grouping used clinical history reported by participants in a survey and questionnaire. All recovered Cohort 3 donors got two negative PCRs, got clearance, or saw symptom resolution. The V and J genes are TRBV6-1 and TRBJ1-1; the D gene is possibly TRBD1 (5 bases). The origin of this receptor is a woman between 50 and 59 years old who had recovered from COVID-19. The sample was PBMCs or T cells enriched from blood (not recorded which). The CDR3 protein is CASSDPGRVRGTEAFF. CDR3 nucleotides: TGTGCCAGCAGTGACCCGGGGAGGGTAAGGGGTACTGAAGCTTTCTTT.